This is a list of T cell receptor beta chains from one sample in a study of blood T cell repertoires in COVID-19. The repertoire was sequenced with immunoSEQ multiplex PCR; TCRdb's copy has only in-frame clones and lacks some. The sample lists just over 70,000 clones, more than 75% occurring once. The sequencing sample was made of peripheral blood. These receptor sequences come from a human donor in a cohort sampled during active COVID-19. Each CDR3 is given without its conserved first and last residue.

TRBV11-2	TRBJ2-7	ASSAIRGYSYEQY
TRBV18	TRBJ2-7	ASSPLPDRGPYEQY
TRBV12-3/TRBV12-4	TRBJ1-4	ASSWGFNEKLF
TRBV11-2	TRBJ2-7	ASSLVAGGLYEQY
TRBV9	TRBJ1-2	ASSPQDT
TRBV6-1	TRBJ1-6	ASSASSRDRGRFNSPLH
TRBV11-2	TRBJ1-1	ASSSSQVGDTEAF
TRBV27	TRBJ1-1	ASSFYTGVTEAF
TRBV5-1	TRBJ2-7	ASSLTQGEVREQY
TRBV29-1	TRBJ1-1	SVEGGEQTEAF
TRBV3-1/TRBV3-2	TRBJ1-5	ASSQDVNQPQH
TRBV11-2	TRBJ2-5	ASSLGGSGGAEETQY
TRBV7-2	TRBJ2-7	ASSPTGTYEQY
TRBV27	TRBJ1-2	ASSPGSGQAPFNYGYT
TRBV3-1/TRBV3-2	TRBJ2-6	ASSQAYSSGANVLT
TRBV4-3	TRBJ2-7	ASSQTQGVGNEQY
TRBV5-1	TRBJ2-7	ASSPTAASGNTYEQY
TRBV4-1	TRBJ2-7	ASSHRPGTNYEQY
TRBV6-6	TRBJ2-7	ASSYVTTNSYEQY
TRBV13	TRBJ1-1	ASKPGGIMNTEAF
TRBV5-1	TRBJ1-2	ASSPGPGRYYGYT
TRBV29-1	TRBJ1-5	SVAAGALNQPQH
TRBV28	TRBJ2-7	ASSTVSYEQY
TRBV4-3	TRBJ2-6	ASSPGDSSVSGANVLT
TRBV6-6	TRBJ2-7	ASSRQGPGYEQY
TRBV28	TRBJ2-7	ASSGGVFYYEQY
TRBV3-1/TRBV3-2	TRBJ2-7	ASRQGEQY
TRBV29-1	TRBJ1-2	SALTQGADYGYT
TRBV19	TRBJ2-3	ASSKTGSTDTQY
TRBV27	TRBJ1-2	ASSRTPGQGDGYT
TRBV7-6	TRBJ1-1	ASSSRPGENTEAF
TRBV12-5	TRBJ2-7	ASAEPGTGWDYEQY
TRBV2	TRBJ1-1	ASNRDRETEAF
TRBV7-3	TRBJ2-7	ASSPDGAQGYEQY
TRBV5-1	TRBJ2-7	ASSLFAGQGQY
TRBV19	TRBJ2-3	ASSLGSSGGMTDTQY
TRBV9	TRBJ1-2	ASSDAPVRVGDNYGYT
TRBV2	TRBJ2-7	ASSRDRGLYEQY
TRBV11-2	TRBJ2-7	ASSLDRAGAAYEQY
TRBV2	TRBJ1-1	ASSPQGTNTEAF
TRBV28	TRBJ2-3	ASSSPGNPTDTQY
TRBV9	TRBJ2-7	ASSVADSYYEQY
TRBV2	TRBJ2-5	ASSNPRLGLGRETQY
TRBV6-5	TRBJ2-7	ASSQGASEQY
TRBV3-1/TRBV3-2	TRBJ1-3	ASSQDYSHGNTIY
TRBV3-1/TRBV3-2	TRBJ1-3	ASSQRGTGNTIY
TRBV24-1	TRBJ2-7	ATSGGESYEQY
TRBV6-5	TRBJ1-4	ASSRDRTGEKLF
TRBV7-8	TRBJ2-2	ASSPLYGGNTGELF
TRBV24-1	TRBJ1-2	ATSDANAGFYGYT
TRBV3-1/TRBV3-2	TRBJ1-1	ASSQPQGHTEAF
TRBV2	TRBJ1-2	AMTKVPDRGSYGYT
TRBV28	TRBJ1-6	ASSPGNSPLH
TRBV27	TRBJ1-2	ASSSGTGRNYGYT